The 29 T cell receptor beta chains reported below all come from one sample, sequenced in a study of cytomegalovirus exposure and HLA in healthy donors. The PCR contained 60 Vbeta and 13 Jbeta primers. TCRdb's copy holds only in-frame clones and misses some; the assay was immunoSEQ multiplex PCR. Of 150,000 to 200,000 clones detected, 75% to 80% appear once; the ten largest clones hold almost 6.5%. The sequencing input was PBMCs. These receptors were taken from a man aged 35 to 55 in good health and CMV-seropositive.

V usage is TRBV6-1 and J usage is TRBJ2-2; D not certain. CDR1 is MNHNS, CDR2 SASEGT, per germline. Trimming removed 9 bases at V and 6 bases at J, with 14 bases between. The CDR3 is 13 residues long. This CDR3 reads CASLRSSAGELFF. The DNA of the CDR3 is TGTGCCAGTTTGCGTAGCTCTGCCGGGGAGCTGTTTTTT.

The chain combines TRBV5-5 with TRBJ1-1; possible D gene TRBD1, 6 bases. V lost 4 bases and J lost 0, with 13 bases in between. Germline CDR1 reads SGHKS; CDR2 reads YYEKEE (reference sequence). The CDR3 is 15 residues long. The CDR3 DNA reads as TGTGCCAGCAGCACGGAAGGACAGATGAACACTGAAGCTTTCTTT. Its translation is CASSTEGQMNTEAFF.

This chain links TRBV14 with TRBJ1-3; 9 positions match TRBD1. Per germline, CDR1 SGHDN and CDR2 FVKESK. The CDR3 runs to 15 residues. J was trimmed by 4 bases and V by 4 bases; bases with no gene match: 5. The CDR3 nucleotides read TGTGCCAGCAGCCTAACAGGGGGCGTCGGAAACACCATATATTTT. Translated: CASSLTGGVGNTIYF. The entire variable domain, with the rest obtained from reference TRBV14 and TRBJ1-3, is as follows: EAGVTQFPSHSVIEKGQTVTLRCDPISGHDNLYWYRRVMGKEIKFLLHFVKESKQDESGMPNNRFLAERTGGTYSTLKVQPAELEDSGVYFCASSLTGGVGNTIYFGEGSWLTVV.

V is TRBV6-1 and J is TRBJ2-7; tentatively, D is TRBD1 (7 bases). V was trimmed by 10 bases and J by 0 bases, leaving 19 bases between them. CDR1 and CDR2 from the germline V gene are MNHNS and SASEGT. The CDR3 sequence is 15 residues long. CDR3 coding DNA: TGTGCCACGCGGGACGGGACAGCCAACTCCTACGAGCAGTACTTC. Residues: CATRDGTANSYEQYF.

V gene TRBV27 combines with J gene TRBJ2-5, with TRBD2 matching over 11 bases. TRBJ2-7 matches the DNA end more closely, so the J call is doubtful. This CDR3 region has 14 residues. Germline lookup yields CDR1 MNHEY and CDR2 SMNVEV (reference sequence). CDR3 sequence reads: CASSLSGRAYEQYF. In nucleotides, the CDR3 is TGTGCCAGCAGCCTTAGCGGGAGGGCCTACGAGCAGTACTTC.

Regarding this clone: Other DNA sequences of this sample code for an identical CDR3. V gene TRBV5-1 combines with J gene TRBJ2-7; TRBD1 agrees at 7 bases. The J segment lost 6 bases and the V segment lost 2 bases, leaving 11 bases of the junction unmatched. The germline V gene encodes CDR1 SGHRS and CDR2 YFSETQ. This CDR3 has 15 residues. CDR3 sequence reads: CASSLSWSGGREQYF. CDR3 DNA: TGCGCCAGCAGCTTATCTTGGTCAGGGGGACGCGAGCAGTACTTC.

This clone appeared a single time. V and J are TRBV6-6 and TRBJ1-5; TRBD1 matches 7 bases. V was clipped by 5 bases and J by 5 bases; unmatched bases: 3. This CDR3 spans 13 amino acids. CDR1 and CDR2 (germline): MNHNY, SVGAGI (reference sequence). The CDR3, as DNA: TGTGCCAGCAGTCCAGGACAGGATCAGCCCCAGCATTTT. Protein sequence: CASSPGQDQPQHF.

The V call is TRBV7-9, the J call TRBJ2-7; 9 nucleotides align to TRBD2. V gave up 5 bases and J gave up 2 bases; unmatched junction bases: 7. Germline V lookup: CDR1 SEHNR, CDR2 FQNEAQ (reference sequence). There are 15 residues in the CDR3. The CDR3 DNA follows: TGTGCCAGCAGCCCGGGACTAGCAGCCGCCTACGAGCAGTACTTC. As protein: CASSPGLAAAYEQYF.

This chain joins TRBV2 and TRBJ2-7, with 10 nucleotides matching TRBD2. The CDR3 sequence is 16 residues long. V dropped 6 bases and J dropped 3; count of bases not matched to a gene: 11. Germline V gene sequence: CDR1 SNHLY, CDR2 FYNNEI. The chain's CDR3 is CASRDVLAGNNYEQYF. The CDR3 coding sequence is TGTGCCAGCAGGGACGTACTAGCGGGAAATAACTACGAGCAGTACTTC.

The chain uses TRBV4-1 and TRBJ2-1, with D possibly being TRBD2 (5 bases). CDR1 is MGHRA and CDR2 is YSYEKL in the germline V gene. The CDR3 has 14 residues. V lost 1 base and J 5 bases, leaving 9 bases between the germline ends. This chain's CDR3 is CASSQVGSNNEQFF. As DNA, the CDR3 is TGCGCCAGCAGCCAAGTTGGGAGTAACAATGAGCAGTTCTTC.

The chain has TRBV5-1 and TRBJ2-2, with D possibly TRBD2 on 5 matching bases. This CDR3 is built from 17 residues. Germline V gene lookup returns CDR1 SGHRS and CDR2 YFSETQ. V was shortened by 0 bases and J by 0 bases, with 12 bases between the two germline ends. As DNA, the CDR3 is TGCGCCAGCAGCTTGGGATCTAGCAGCTCGAACACCGGGGAGCTGTTTTTT. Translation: CASSLGSSSSNTGELFF.

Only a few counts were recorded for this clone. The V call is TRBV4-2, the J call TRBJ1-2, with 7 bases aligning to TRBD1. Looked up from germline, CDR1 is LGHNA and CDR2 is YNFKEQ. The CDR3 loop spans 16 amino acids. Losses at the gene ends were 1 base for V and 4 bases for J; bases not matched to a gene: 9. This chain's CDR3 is CASSQVEGDRPYGYTF. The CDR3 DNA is TGTGCCAGCAGCCAAGTTGAAGGGGACAGACCCTATGGCTACACCTTC.

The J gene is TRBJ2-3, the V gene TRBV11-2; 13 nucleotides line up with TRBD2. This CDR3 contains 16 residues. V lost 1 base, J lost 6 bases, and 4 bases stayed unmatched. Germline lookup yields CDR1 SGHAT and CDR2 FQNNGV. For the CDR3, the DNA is TGTGCCAGCAGCTTAGGGACTAGCGGGAGTATCGATACGCAGTATTTT. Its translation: CASSLGTSGSIDTQYF.

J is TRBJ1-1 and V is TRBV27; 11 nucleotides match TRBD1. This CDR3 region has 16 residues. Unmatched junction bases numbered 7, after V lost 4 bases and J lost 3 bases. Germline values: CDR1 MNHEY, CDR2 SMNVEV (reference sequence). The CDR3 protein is CASSSWTGGVDTEAFF. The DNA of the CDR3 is TGTGCCAGCAGTTCCTGGACAGGGGGCGTCGACACTGAAGCTTTCTTT.

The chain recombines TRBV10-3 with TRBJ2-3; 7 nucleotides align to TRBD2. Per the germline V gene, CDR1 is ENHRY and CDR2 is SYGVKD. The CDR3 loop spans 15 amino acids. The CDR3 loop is CGTSSAPTGGDTQYF. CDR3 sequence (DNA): TGTGGGACTTCGTCGGCGCCTACGGGGGGAGATACGCAGTATTTT.

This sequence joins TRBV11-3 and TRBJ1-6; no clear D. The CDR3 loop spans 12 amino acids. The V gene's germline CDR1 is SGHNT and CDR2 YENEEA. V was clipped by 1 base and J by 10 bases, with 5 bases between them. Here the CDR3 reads CASSLAGSPLHF. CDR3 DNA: TGTGCCAGCAGCTTAGCGGGATCACCCCTCCACTTT.

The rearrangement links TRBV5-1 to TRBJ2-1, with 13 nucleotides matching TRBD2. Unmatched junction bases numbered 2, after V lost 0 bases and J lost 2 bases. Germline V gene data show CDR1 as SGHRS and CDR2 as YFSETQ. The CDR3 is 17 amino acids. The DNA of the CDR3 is TGCGCCAGCAGCTTGGCCACTAGCGGGAGGGCCTACAATGAGCAGTTCTTC. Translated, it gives CASSLATSGRAYNEQFF.

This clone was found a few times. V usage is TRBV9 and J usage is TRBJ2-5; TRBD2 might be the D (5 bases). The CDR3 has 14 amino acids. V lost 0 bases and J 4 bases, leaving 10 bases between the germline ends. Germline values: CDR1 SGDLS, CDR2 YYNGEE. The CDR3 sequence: CASSVGGSPETQYF. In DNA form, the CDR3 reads TGTGCCAGCAGCGTAGGTGGGAGCCCAGAGACCCAGTACTTC.

The CDR3 loop is CASSPYSEAFF. The DNA for the CDR3 is TGTGCCAGCAGCCCGTACAGTGAAGCTTTCTTT. The rearrangement joins TRBV7-9 to TRBJ1-1; no reliable D call. The CDR3 contains 11 residues. CDR1 is SEHNR, CDR2 FQNEAQ, per germline (reference sequence). V was pared by 5 bases and J by 7 bases, with 8 bases between.

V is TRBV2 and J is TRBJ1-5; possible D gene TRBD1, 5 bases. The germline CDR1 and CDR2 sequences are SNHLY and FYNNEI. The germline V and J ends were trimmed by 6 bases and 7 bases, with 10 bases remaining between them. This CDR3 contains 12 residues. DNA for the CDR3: TGTGCCAGCAGCAGGGCTTTGCAGCCCCAGCATTTT. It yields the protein CASSRALQPQHF.

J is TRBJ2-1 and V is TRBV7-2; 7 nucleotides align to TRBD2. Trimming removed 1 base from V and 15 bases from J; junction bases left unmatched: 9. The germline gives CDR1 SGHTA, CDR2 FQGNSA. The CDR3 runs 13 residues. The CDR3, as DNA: TGTGCCAGCAGCTTAGTACCGGAGGGCGGGGGGTTCTTC. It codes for CASSLVPEGGGFF.

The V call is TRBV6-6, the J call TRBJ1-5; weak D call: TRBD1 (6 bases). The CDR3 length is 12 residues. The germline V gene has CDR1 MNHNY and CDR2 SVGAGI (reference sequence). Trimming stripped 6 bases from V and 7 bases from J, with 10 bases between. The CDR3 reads CASSPQGQPQHF. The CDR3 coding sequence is TGTGCCAGCAGCCCTCAGGGGCAGCCCCAGCATTTT.

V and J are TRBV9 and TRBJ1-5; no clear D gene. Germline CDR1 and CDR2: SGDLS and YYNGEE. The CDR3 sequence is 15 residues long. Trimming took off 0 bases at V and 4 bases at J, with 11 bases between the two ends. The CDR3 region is CASSVGPLQNQPQHF. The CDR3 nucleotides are TGTGCCAGCAGCGTAGGCCCTTTACAGAATCAGCCCCAGCATTTT.

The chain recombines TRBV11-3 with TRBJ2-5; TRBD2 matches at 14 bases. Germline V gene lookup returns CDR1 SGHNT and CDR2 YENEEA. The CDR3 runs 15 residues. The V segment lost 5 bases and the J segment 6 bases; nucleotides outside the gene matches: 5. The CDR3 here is CASSEGTSGSQTQYF. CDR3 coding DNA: TGTGCCAGCAGCGAGGGGACTAGCGGGAGTCAGACCCAGTACTTC.

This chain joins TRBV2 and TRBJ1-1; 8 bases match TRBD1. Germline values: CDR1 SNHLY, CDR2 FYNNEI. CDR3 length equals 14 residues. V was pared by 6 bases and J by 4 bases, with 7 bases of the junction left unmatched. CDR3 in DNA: TGTGCCAGCAGACTCAGGGGGCAGGGCACTGAAGCTTTCTTT. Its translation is CASRLRGQGTEAFF.

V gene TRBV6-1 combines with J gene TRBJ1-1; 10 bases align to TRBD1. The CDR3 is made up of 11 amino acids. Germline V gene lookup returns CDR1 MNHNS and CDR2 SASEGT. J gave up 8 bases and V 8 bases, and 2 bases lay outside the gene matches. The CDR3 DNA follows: TGTGCCAGCCGGGGACAGGGGGAAGCTTTCTTT. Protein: CASRGQGEAFF.

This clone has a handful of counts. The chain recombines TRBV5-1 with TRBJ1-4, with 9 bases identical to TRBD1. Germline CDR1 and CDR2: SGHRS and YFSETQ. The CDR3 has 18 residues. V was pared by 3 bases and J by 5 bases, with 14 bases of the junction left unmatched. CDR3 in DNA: TGCGCCAGCAGCTCTACGATCTCCACAGGGGGCGCAAATGAAAAACTGTTTTTT. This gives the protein CASSSTISTGGANEKLFF.

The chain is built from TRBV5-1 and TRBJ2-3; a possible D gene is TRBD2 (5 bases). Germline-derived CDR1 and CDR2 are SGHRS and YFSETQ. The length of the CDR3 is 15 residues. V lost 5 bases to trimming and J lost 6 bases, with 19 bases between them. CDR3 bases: TGCGCCAGCAGTTCCGAGAGGGTGATGTTTGATACGCAGTATTTT. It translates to CASSSERVMFDTQYF.

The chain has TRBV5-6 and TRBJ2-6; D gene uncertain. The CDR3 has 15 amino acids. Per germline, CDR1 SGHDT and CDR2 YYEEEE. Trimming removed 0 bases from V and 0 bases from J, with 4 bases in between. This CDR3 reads CASSLGNSGANVLTF. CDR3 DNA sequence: TGTGCCAGCAGCTTGGGTAACTCTGGGGCCAACGTCCTGACTTTC.